Listed below are T cell receptor beta chains from one sample, sequenced in a study of regulatory T cells in long-lasting Graves disease. One entry per CDR3 protein, called by TCRdb with MiXCR from the multiplex PCR reads. The table records 350,000 to 500,000 distinct CDR3 sequences, about 14% of them present only once. These same data were also listed under a study on T cells in Graves' hyperthyroidism and ophthalmopathy.

Specimen: peripheral blood mononuclear cells (PBMCs), collected at new diagnosis, from a patient treated with antithyroid drugs. These receptors all stem from a woman in her forties or fifties with Graves disease. The CDR3 runs from the conserved cysteine through the conserved F or W. Fields, in order: clone size, J gene, V gene, D gene, CDR3 DNA, CDR3 protein. The D gene is left open where the match is weak. A row's size may be missing; if present it is once, few, many or a size class.

clone_size: many
j_call: TRBJ1-1
v_call: TRBV4-1
d_call: TRBD1
cdr3_nt: TGCGCCAGCAGCCAACCGACCGCAGGGGGGACTGAAGCTTTCTTT
cdr3_aa: CASSQPTAGGTEAFF

clone_size: few
j_call: TRBJ1-6
v_call: TRBV9
d_call: NA
cdr3_nt: TGTGCCAGCAGCGTAGAGAGTCAGAATAATTCACCCCTCCACTTT
cdr3_aa: CASSVESQNNSPLHF

clone_size: many
j_call: TRBJ2-3
v_call: TRBV5-1
d_call: NA
cdr3_nt: TGCGCCAGCAGCTTAAGTATCACAGGGGATACGCAGTATTTT
cdr3_aa: CASSLSITGDTQYF

clone_size: few
j_call: TRBJ1-6
v_call: TRBV3-1
d_call: NA
cdr3_nt: TGTGCCAGCAGCCAAGTGAAGGGTAATTCACCCCTCCACTTT
cdr3_aa: CASSQVKGNSPLHF

clone_size: few
j_call: TRBJ2-1
v_call: TRBV20-1
d_call: TRBD2
cdr3_nt: TGCAGTGCTAGAGTGGCGGGAGTCAGGAATGAGCAGTTCTTC
cdr3_aa: CSARVAGVRNEQFF

clone_size: many
j_call: TRBJ2-7
v_call: TRBV2
d_call: NA
cdr3_nt: TGTGCCAGCATGGACCCTCAATTAAGCGACGAGCAGTACTTC
cdr3_aa: CASMDPQLSDEQYF

clone_size: many
j_call: TRBJ1-5
v_call: TRBV3-1
d_call: NA
cdr3_nt: TGTGCCAGCAGCCATGACACCTCAAATCAGCCCCAGCATTTT
cdr3_aa: CASSHDTSNQPQHF

clone_size: many
j_call: TRBJ1-2
v_call: TRBV12-3/TRBV12-4
d_call: NA
cdr3_nt: TGTGCCAGCATAGGGGCTACTAACTATGGCTACACCTTC
cdr3_aa: CASIGATNYGYTF

clone_size: NA
j_call: TRBJ2-3
v_call: TRBV12-3/TRBV12-4
d_call: NA
cdr3_nt: TGTGCCAGCAGTTCCAACCAGGGGGGATACACAGATACGCAGTATTTT
cdr3_aa: CASSSNQGGYTDTQYF

clone_size: few
j_call: TRBJ2-1
v_call: TRBV28
d_call: TRBD2
cdr3_nt: TGTGCCAGCAGGGCACCCCCCAGCGGGAGTCGGAATGAGCAGTTCTTC
cdr3_aa: CASRAPPSGSRNEQFF

clone_size: many
j_call: TRBJ2-1
v_call: TRBV28
d_call: TRBD2
cdr3_nt: TGTGCCAGCATTCAAAGCGGGAGTAGCTACAATGAGCAGTTCTTC
cdr3_aa: CASIQSGSSYNEQFF

clone_size: few
j_call: TRBJ1-1
v_call: TRBV4-1
d_call: NA
cdr3_nt: TGCGCCAGCAGCTCTGGGACCATGAACACTGAAGCTTTCTTT
cdr3_aa: CASSSGTMNTEAFF

clone_size: many
j_call: TRBJ2-6
v_call: TRBV19
d_call: TRBD2
cdr3_nt: TGTGCCAGTAGTATAAGGGCGGGAGGGTTACCGGCTGGGGCCAACGTCCTGACTTTC
cdr3_aa: CASSIRAGGLPAGANVLTF

clone_size: many
j_call: TRBJ2-7
v_call: TRBV29-1
d_call: TRBD2
cdr3_nt: TGCAGCGTTGATGGGACTAGCGGGAGCTCCTACGAGCAGTACTTC
cdr3_aa: CSVDGTSGSSYEQYF

clone_size: many
j_call: TRBJ1-1
v_call: TRBV29-1
d_call: TRBD1
cdr3_nt: TGCAGCGTTATTCAGGGGGCTAACACTGAAGCTTTCTTT
cdr3_aa: CSVIQGANTEAFF

clone_size: few
j_call: TRBJ1-6
v_call: TRBV14
d_call: TRBD1
cdr3_nt: TGTGCCAGCAGCTATCGACAGGGTAATTCACCCCTCCACTTT
cdr3_aa: CASSYRQGNSPLHF